Each of the 3 T cell receptor beta chains below was sequenced from the same sample in a study of T cells in tuberculosis. The time point here: new active TB diagnosis, blood taken before or within 7 days of starting treatment. TCRdb keeps only in-frame clones here, not all; method: immunoSEQ multiplex PCR. Here the sample spans over 30,000 clones, 93% being singletons. The sequencing used PBMCs, collected at tuberculosis diagnosis. Receptors were obtained from an adult with tuberculosis.

The chain is built from TRBV6-1 and TRBJ1-2; tentatively, D is TRBD1 (5 bases). Germline V gene sequence: CDR1 MNHNS, CDR2 SASEGT. The ends were cut back, 6 bases at V and 4 bases at J, with 15 bases in the middle. This CDR3 has 14 residues. The CDR3 protein is CASRYARDSYGYTF. Written as DNA, the CDR3 is TGTGCCAGCAGATACGCTCGGGACTCCTATGGCTACACCTTC.

This clone is a singleton in its sample. The chain couples TRBV2 to TRBJ2-2; perhaps TRBD1 as D (5 bases). Trimming removed 5 bases at V and 3 bases at J, with 13 bases between. This CDR3 region has 15 residues. Germline loops: CDR1 SNHLY, CDR2 FYNNEI. CDR3 sequence (DNA): TGTGCCAGCAGTCCAAGGGGTTCGGACACCGGGGAGCTGTTTTTT. Its protein is CASSPRGSDTGELFF.

V and J are TRBV28 and TRBJ1-2; unclear D gene. The CDR3 is 14 amino acids. Germline V gene lookup returns CDR1 MDHEN and CDR2 SYDVKM. Deletions cut 6 bases from V and 2 bases from J, with 13 bases between. The CDR3 nucleotides read TGTGCCAGCAGGGGGTCCCCGGGGAACTATGGCTACACCTTC. As protein: CASRGSPGNYGYTF.